The 17 T cell receptor beta chains listed next were all sequenced from one sample in a study of tumor-infiltrating lymphocytes in primary liver carcinoma. Total RNA and DNA came together from roughly 20-30 mg of bulk tissue without cell sorting. The template, around 540 ng total RNA, yielded TCR beta cDNA made with a constant-region primer. Sequencing libraries for TCR beta derived from three nested multiplex PCR rounds that used slightly modified ARM-PCR. The first two PCR rounds used TRBV1-TRBV30 primers with a Cbeta primer, 10 cycles each. Each CDR3 protein gets one entry after TCRdb re-called the multiplex PCR reads with MiXCR. The sample holds some 87,000 distinct CDR3 sequences, approximately 72% seen once. The sequenced sample was tumor-adjacent normal liver tissue. These receptors were taken from a middle-aged man with primary liver carcinoma and hepatitis B virus infection.

J is TRBJ2-7 and V is TRBV10-3, with 7 bases fitting TRBD2. The germline V gene encodes CDR1 ENHRY and CDR2 SYGVKD. V lost 7 bases, J lost 3 bases, and 15 bases stayed unmatched. The CDR3 loop spans 16 amino acids. Here the CDR3 reads CAIKRVPGLTSYEQYF. CDR3 coding DNA: TGTGCCATCAAGCGGGTGCCGGGACTAACAAGCTACGAGCAGTACTTC.

This clonotype was seen just once. One end of the junction varies from germline; a read error may be responsible. This chain links TRBV29-1 with TRBJ2-3; 7 bases agree with TRBD2. This CDR3 contains 13 residues. Germline V gene sequence: CDR1 SQVTM, CDR2 ANQGSEA. CDR3 residues: CSVRAGTTDTLYF. Here the CDR3 DNA reads TGTAGCGTTCGAGCGGGGACCACAGATACGCTGTATTTT.

Points on this clonotype: This clone may be a read error of a much larger clone one base away. The chain links TRBV5-4 to TRBJ2-7, with 12 bases matching TRBD2. CDR3 length: 15 amino acids. Germline-derived CDR1 and CDR2 are SGHNT and YYREEE (reference sequence). With 6 bases clipped from V and 4 bases from J, the junction kept 8 bases outside the gene matches. The CDR3 sequence is CASNPWTSGKYEQYF. The DNA for the CDR3 is TGTGCCAGCAACCCCTGGACTAGCGGGAAATACGAGCAGTACTTC.

The table lists this clonotype with a count of one. The junction differs from germline at one of its ends, possibly a read error. Here the CDR3 reads CASSPPQEVRKEFQEIQYF. The CDR3, as DNA: TGTGCTAGCAGCCCGCCCCAGGAGGTCAGGAAGGAGTTCCAAGAGATCCAGTACTTC. This rearrangement joins TRBV11-1 to TRBJ2-5, with D maybe TRBD2 (5 bases). Germline assignment: CDR1 SGHAT and CDR2 FQDESV (reference sequence). The CDR3 is made up of 19 amino acids.

This chain links TRBV6-5 with TRBJ2-7; 8 bases are a match to TRBD2. Germline assignment: CDR1 MNHEY and CDR2 SVGAGI. This CDR3 has 15 residues. The CDR3 nucleotides read TGTGTCAGAAGTTACGGACTAGCAGGAGGAAGCGAGCAGTACTTC. Its translation: CVRSYGLAGGSEQYF.

Comments on this clonotype: A much larger clone is a single base away; this may be a read error. The chain carries TRBV12-3 or TRBV12-4 and TRBJ2-7; 7 bases align to TRBD2. The CDR3 totals 15 residues. CDR3 protein: CASNTSVTSSYGQYF. Here the CDR3 DNA reads TGTGCCAGCAACACCAGCGTGACTAGCTCCTACGGGCAGTACTTC.

The V gene is TRBV7-9, the J gene TRBJ1-4; D unresolved. Germline V gene data show CDR1 as SEHNR and CDR2 as FQNEAQ (reference sequence). The CDR3 runs to 16 residues. Trimming stripped 8 bases from V and 7 bases from J, with 23 bases between. CDR3 nucleotides: TGTGCCAGCGGATCCGGTCCTCCCGTCGGAGGTGAAAAACTGTTTTTT. Translation: CASGSGPPVGGEKLFF.

This clonotype was found a few times. One junction end disagrees with the germline gene, perhaps due to a read error. The chain links TRBV28 to TRBJ2-1; TRBD2 is a possible D gene (5 bases). The CDR3 is 11 amino acids. Germline-derived CDR1 and CDR2 are MDHEN and SYDVKM. The CDR3: CASSSEDEHFF. The CDR3 nucleotides read TGTGCCAGCAGTTCGGAGGACGAGCATTTCTTC.

As regards this clonotype: A read error may be the cause here, since a much bigger clone is one base away. V gene TRBV12-3 or TRBV12-4 combines with J gene TRBJ1-2; tentative D call: TRBD1 (5 bases). Trimming left V 7 bases short and J 8 bases short, with 14 bases between. This CDR3 spans 12 amino acids. The CDR3 region is CASTQRGGGYTF. CDR3 coding DNA: TGTGCCAGCACCCAGAGGGGAGGCGGCTACACCTTC.

This clonotype was counted many times. CDR3 nucleotides: TGTGCCAGCAGCTTAAGTGAGACTTGGTACGAGCAGTACTTC. It codes for CASSLSETWYEQYF. V usage is TRBV5-5 and J usage is TRBJ2-7; D not certain. This CDR3 is built from 14 residues. The germline CDR1 and CDR2 sequences are SGHKS and YYEKEE (reference sequence). The V end lost 2 bases, the J end lost 4 bases, and 13 bases lay between the germline ends.

The V and J genes are TRBV29-1 and TRBJ2-7, with TRBD2 matching over 14 bases. The germline V gene has CDR1 SQVTM and CDR2 ANQGSEA. J lost 2 bases, V lost 7 bases, and 13 bases had no gene match. The CDR3 runs 17 residues. DNA for the CDR3: TGCAGCGCTTTCGGGACTAGCGGGAGTAACCTCACCTACGAGCAGTACTTC. Translation: CSAFGTSGSNLTYEQYF.

This clonotype was seen many times. The gene calls are TRBV12-3 or TRBV12-4 and TRBJ1-2, with no clear D. The CDR3 contains 12 residues. V was pared by 3 bases and J by 2 bases, with 4 bases between. The CDR3 protein is CASSFGNYGYTF. The CDR3 region has the DNA TGTGCCAGCAGTTTTGGAAACTATGGCTACACCTTC.

As for this clonotype: The conserved closing phenylalanine or tryptophan is absent in this CDR3, likely reflecting a read error. The DNA is omitted, as the CDR3 cannot be located on it reliably, and the CDR3 follows TCRdb's listing. The chain joins TRBV6-1 to TRBJ2-3. The CDR3 spans 11 residues, counting both ends. The germline V gene has CDR1 MNHNS and CDR2 SASEGT. This CDR3 reads CASGERHTQCS.

This clonotype was counted at least ten times. The chain uses TRBV29-1 and TRBJ2-1; TRBD1 is a possible D gene (7 bases). Trimming took off 7 bases at V and 7 bases at J, with 14 bases between the two ends. The CDR3 covers 12 residues. Germline loops: CDR1 SQVTM, CDR2 ANQGSEA. CDR3 sequence: CSARPGGNEQFF. The DNA of the CDR3 is TGCAGCGCCCGCCCAGGGGGGAATGAGCAGTTCTTC.

On this clonotype: A clone one base away is much larger, so this may be a read error. The chain employs TRBV4-1 and TRBJ2-1; 8 nucleotides line up with TRBD2. Germline V gene sequence: CDR1 MGHRA, CDR2 YSYEKL. The CDR3 has 20 residues. CDR3 region: CASNQSRIRAGGSSYNEQFF. Here the CDR3 DNA reads TGCGCCAGCAACCAAAGTCGAATACGGGCGGGGGGCTCCTCCTACAATGAGCAGTTCTTC.

Concerning this clonotype itself: The conserved phenylalanine or tryptophan is not found at the CDR3 terminus, so this likely reflects a read error. No DNA is shown, since the ends of the CDR3 on it are uncertain; the CDR3 is the one TCRdb lists. The chain recombines TRBV29-1 with TRBJ2-3; the DNA was not used to check the table's D call, TRBD2. The CDR3 length is 14 residues, termini included. The germline V gene encodes CDR1 SQVTM and CDR2 ANQGSEA. CDR3 residues: CSVSGGPVGDTRYS.

About this clonotype: The germline gene is not matched at one end of the junction; a read error may be the cause. The chain is built from TRBV7-9 and TRBJ2-7; D is ambiguous. The CDR3 totals 13 residues. Per the germline V gene, CDR1 is SEHNR and CDR2 is FQNEAQ (reference sequence). CDR3 DNA: TGTGCTAGCAGCCCCTCCAACTCCTACGAGCAGTACTTC. Its protein product is CASSPSNSYEQYF.